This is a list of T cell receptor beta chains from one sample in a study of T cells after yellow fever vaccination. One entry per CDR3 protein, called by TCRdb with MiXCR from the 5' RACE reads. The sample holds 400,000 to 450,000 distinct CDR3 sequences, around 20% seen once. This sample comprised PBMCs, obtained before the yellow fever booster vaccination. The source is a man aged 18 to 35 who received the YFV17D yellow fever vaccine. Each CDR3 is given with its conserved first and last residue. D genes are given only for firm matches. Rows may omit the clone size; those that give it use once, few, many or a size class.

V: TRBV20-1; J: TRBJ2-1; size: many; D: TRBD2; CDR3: CSVTAGGRFGEQFF; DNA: TGCAGTGTCACGGCGGGGGGCCGGTTCGGTGAGCAGTTCTTC
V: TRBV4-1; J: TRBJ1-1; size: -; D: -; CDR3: CASSQKPLKNTEAFF; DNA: TGCGCCAGCAGCCAAAAGCCCCTCAAGAACACTGAAGCTTTCTTT
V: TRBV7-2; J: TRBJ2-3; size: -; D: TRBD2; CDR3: CASSLGPGTSGISQYF; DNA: TGTGCCAGCAGCTTAGGGCCAGGGACTAGCGGGATCTCGCAGTATTTT
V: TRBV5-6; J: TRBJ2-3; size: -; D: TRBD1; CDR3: CASSFRQGAYTQYF; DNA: TGTGCCAGCAGCTTTCGACAGGGGGCTTATACGCAGTATTTT
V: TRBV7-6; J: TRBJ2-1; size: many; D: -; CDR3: CASSLAGGLNEQFF; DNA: TGTGCCAGCAGCTTAGCGGGGGGGCTAAATGAGCAGTTCTTC
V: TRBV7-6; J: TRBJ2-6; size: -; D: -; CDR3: CASSLRHRADGANVLTF; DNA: TGTGCCAGCAGCTTACGTCACAGGGCGGATGGGGCCAACGTCCTGACTTTC
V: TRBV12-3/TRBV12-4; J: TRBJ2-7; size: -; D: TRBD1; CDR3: CASSSRTGTGYEQYF; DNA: TGTGCCAGCAGTTCTCGGACAGGGACGGGGTACGAGCAGTACTTC
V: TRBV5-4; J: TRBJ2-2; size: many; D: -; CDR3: CASTPGQNTGELFF; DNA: TGTGCCAGCACCCCGGGACAGAACACCGGGGAGCTGTTTTTT
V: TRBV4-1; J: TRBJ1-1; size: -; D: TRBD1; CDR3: CASSHNPGQAMNTEAFF; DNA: TGCGCCAGCAGCCATAACCCGGGACAGGCGATGAACACTGAAGCTTTCTTT
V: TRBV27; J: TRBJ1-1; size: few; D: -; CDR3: CASMRSGDTEAFF; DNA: TGTGCCAGCATGCGGTCAGGGGACACTGAAGCTTTCTTT
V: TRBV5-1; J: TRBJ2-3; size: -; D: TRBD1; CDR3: CASSLEGTATSTDTQYF; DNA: TGCGCCAGCAGCTTGGAAGGGACAGCTACTAGCACAGATACGCAGTATTTT